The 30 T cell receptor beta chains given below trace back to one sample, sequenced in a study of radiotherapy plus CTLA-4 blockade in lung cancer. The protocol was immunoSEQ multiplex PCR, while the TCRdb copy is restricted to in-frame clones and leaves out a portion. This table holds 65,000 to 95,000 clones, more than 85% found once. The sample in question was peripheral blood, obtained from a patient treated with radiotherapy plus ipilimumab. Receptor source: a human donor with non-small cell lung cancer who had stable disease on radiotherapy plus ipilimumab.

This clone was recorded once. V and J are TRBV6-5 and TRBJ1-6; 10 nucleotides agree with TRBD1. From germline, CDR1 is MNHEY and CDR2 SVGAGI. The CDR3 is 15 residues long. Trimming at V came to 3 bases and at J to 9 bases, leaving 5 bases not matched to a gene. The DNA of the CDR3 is TGTGCCAGCAGTTATGTCCGGACAGGGGGTTCACCCCTCCACTTT. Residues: CASSYVRTGGSPLHF.

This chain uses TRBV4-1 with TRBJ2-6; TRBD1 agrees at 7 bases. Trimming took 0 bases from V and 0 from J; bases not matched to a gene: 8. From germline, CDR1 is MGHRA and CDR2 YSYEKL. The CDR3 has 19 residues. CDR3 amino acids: CASSQDRQGSLSGANVLTF. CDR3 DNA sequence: TGCGCCAGCAGCCAAGATAGACAGGGCAGCCTCTCTGGGGCCAACGTCCTGACTTTC.

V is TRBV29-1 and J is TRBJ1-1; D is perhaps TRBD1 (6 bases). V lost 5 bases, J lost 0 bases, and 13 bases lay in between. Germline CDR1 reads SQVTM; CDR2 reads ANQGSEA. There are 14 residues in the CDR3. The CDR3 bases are TGCAGCGTTCAGACAGGTAGAATGAACACTGAAGCTTTCTTT. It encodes CSVQTGRMNTEAFF.

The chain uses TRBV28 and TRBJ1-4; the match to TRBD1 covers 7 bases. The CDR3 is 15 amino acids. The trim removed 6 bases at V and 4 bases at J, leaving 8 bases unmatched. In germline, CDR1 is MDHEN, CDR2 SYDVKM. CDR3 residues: CASRSTGESNEKLFF. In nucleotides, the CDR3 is TGTGCCAGCAGATCAACAGGGGAGAGTAATGAAAAACTGTTTTTT.

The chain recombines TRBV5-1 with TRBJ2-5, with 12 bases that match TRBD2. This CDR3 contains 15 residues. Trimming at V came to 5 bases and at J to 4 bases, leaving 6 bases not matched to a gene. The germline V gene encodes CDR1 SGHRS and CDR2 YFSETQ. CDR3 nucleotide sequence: TGCGCCAGCAGGCCGACTAGCGGGGGAGGAGAGACCCAGTACTTC. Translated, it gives CASRPTSGGGETQYF.

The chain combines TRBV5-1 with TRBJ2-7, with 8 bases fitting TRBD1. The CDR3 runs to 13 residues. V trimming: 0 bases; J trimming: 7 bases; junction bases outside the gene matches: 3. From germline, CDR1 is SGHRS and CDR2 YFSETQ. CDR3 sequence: CASSLGQGWEQYF. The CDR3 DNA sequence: TGCGCCAGCAGCTTGGGACAGGGGTGGGAGCAGTACTTC.

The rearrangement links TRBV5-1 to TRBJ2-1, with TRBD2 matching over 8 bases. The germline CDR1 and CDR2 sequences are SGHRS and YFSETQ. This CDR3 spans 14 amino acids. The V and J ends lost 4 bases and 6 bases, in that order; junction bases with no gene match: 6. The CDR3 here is CASSRLAGSNEQFF. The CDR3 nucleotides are TGCGCCAGCAGCAGATTAGCGGGGAGCAATGAGCAGTTCTTC. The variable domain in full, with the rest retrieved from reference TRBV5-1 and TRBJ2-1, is KAGVTQTPRYLIKTRGQQVTLSCSPISGHRSVSWYQQTPGQGLQFLFEYFSETQRNKGNFPGRFSGRQFSNSRSEMNVSTLELGDSALYLCASSRLAGSNEQFFGPGTRLTVL.

The CDR3 region has the DNA TGCAGCGTTGACGAGACAGGGATTTATGGCGAGCAGTACTTC. Protein: CSVDETGIYGEQYF. The rearrangement uses TRBV29-1 and TRBJ2-7; 7 nucleotides align to TRBD1. The CDR3 runs to 14 residues. J gave up 6 bases and V 3 bases, and 11 bases lay outside the gene matches. Per the germline V gene, CDR1 is SQVTM and CDR2 is ANQGSEA.

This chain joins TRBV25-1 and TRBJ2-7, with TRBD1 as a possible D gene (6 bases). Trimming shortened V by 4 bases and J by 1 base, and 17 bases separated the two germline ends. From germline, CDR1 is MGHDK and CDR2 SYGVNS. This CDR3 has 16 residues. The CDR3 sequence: CASSGKGRGKSYEQYF. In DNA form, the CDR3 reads TGTGCCAGCAGTGGGAAAGGCAGGGGCAAGTCCTACGAGCAGTACTTC.

The CDR3 nucleotides are TGTGCCTGGAGTGTAACGGGCCGAGGAGCCCAGTACTTC. It yields the protein CAWSVTGRGAQYF. The chain recombines TRBV30 with TRBJ2-5; D remains unclear. The germline CDR1 and CDR2 sequences are GTSNPN and SVGIG (reference sequence). There are 13 residues in the CDR3. The V and J ends lost 0 bases and 9 bases respectively, with 14 bases between them.

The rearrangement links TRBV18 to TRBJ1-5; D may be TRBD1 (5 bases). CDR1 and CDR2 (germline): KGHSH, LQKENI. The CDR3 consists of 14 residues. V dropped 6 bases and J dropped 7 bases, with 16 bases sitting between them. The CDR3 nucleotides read TGTGCCAGCTCGACCGCAGGGACGGGACAGCCCCAGCATTTT. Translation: CASSTAGTGQPQHF.

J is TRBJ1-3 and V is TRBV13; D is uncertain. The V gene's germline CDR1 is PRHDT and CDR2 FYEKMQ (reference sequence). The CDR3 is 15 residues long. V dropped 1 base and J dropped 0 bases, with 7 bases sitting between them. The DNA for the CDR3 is TGTGCCAGCAGCTTAGAGGGTCTCTCTGGAAACACCATATATTTT. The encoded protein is CASSLEGLSGNTIYF.

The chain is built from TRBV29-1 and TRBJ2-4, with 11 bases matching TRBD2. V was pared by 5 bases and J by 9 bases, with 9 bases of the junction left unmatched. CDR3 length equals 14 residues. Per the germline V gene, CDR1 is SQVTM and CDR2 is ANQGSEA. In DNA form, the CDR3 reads TGCAGCGTTACGACTAGCGGGATAGGGGGCATTCAGTACTTC. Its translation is CSVTTSGIGGIQYF. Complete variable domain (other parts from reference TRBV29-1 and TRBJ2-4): SAVISQKPSRDICQRGTSLTIQCQVDSQVTMMFWYRQQPGQSLTLIATANQGSEATYESGFVIDKFPISRPNLTFSTLTVSNMSPEDSSIYLCSVTTSGIGGIQYFGAGTRLSVL.

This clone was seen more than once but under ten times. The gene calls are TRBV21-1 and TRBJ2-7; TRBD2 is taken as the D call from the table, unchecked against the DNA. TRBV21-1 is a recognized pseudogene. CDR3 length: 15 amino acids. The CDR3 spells CASSRKMGGRGEQYF. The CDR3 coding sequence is TGTGCCAGCAGCAGGAAAATGGGAGGACGTGGCGAGCAGTACTTC.

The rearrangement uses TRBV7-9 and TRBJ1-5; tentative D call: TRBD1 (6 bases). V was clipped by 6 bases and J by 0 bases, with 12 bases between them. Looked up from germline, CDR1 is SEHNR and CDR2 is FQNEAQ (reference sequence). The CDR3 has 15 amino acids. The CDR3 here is CASSIGTPSNQPQHF. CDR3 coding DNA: TGTGCCAGCAGTATCGGGACACCTAGCAATCAGCCCCAGCATTTT.

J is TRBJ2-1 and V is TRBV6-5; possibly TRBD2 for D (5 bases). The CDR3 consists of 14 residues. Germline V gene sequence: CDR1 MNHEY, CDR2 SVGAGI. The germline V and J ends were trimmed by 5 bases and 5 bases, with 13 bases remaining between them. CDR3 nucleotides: TGTGCCAGCAGTGAGGGCCGAAGGAACAATGAGCAGTTCTTC. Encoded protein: CASSEGRRNNEQFF.

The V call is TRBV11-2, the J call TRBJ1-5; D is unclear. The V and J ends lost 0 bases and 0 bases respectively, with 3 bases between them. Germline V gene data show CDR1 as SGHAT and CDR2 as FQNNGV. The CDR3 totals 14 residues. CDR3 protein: CASSLEGSNQPQHF. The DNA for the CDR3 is TGTGCCAGCAGCTTAGAAGGTAGCAATCAGCCCCAGCATTTT. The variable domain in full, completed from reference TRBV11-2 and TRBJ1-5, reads EAGVAQSPRYKIIEKRQSVAFWCNPISGHATLYWYQQILGQGPKLLIQFQNNGVVDDSQLPKDRFSAERLKGVDSTLKIQPAKLEDSAVYLCASSLEGSNQPQHFGDGTRLSIL.

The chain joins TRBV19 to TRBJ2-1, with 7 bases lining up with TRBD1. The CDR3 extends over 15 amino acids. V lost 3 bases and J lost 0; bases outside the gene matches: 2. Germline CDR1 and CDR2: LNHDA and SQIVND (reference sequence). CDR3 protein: CASSIAGGSYNEQFF. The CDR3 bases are TGTGCCAGTAGTATCGCAGGGGGCTCCTACAATGAGCAGTTCTTC.

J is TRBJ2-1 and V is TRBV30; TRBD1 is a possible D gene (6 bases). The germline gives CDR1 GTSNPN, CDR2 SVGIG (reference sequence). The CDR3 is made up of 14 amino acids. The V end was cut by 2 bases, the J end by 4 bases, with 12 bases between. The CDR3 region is CAWSHNGQYNEQFF. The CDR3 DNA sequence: TGTGCCTGGAGTCACAATGGACAGTACAATGAGCAGTTCTTC.

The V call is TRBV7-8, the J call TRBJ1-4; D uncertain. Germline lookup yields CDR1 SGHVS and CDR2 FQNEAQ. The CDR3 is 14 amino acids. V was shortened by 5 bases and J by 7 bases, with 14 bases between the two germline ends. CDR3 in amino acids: CASSKGRGSEKLFF. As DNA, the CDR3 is TGTGCCAGCAGCAAAGGACGGGGAAGTGAAAAACTGTTTTTT.

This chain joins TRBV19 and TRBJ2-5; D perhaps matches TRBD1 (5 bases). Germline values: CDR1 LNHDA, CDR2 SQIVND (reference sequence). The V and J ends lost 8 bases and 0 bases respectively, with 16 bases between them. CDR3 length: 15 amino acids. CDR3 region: CASSNFQGNQETQYF. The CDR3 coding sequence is TGTGCCAGTTCTAACTTCCAGGGAAACCAAGAGACCCAGTACTTC.

The CDR3 sequence is CASSQGATGGGGSEQYF. For the CDR3, the DNA is TGCGCCAGCAGCCAAGGCGCGACAGGCGGTGGGGGCTCCGAGCAGTACTTC. The chain has TRBV4-1 and TRBJ2-7, with a weak D call TRBD1 (6 bases). V was cut by 1 base and J by 6 bases, with 22 bases left in between. The CDR3 extends over 17 amino acids. Germline assignment: CDR1 MGHRA and CDR2 YSYEKL.

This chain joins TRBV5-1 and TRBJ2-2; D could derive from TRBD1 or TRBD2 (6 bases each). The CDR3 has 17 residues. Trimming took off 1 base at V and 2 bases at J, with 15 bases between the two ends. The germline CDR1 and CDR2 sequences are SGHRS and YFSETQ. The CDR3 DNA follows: TGCGCCAGCAGCTTGCGGGGGCAGGCCTTAAACACCGGGGAGCTGTTTTTT. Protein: CASSLRGQALNTGELFF.

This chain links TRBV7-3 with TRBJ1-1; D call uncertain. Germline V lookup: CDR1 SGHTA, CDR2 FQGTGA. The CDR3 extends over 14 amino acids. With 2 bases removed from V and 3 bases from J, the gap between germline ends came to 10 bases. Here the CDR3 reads CASSLGGKDTEAFF. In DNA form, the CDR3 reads TGTGCCAGCAGCTTAGGAGGAAAGGACACTGAAGCTTTCTTT.

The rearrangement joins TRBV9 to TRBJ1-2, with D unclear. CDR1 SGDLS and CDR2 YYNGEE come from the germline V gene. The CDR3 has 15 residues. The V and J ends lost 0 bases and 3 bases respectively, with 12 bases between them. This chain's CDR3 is CASSVEGNVHYGYTF. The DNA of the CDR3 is TGTGCCAGCAGCGTAGAAGGCAACGTACACTATGGCTACACCTTC.

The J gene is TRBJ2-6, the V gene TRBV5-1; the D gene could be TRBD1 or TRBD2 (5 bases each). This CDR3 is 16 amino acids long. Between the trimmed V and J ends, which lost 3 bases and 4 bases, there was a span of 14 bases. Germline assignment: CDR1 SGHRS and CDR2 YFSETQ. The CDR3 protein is CASSSGGGPGANVLTF. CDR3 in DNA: TGCGCCAGCAGCTCCGGTGGGGGACCCGGGGCCAACGTCCTGACTTTC.

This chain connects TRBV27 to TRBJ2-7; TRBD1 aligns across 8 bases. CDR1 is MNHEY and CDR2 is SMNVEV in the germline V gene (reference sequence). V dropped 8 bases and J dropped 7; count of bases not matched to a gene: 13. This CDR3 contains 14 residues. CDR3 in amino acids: CASRMTGETREQYF. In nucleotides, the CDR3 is TGTGCCAGCCGGATGACAGGGGAGACCCGAGAGCAGTACTTC.

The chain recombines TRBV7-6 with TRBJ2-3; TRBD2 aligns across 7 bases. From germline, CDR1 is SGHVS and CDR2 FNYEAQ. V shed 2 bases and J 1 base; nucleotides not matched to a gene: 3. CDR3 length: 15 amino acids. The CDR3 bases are TGTGCCAGCAGCTTACCCCGGGGGGGCACAGATACGCAGTATTTT. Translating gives CASSLPRGGTDTQYF.

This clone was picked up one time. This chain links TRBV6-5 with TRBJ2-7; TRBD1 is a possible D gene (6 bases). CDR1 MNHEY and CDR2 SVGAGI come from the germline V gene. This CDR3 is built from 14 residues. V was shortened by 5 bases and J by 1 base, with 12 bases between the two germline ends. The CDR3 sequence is CASSTRDISYEQYF. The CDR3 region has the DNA TGTGCCAGCAGTACTAGGGACATTTCCTACGAGCAGTACTTC.

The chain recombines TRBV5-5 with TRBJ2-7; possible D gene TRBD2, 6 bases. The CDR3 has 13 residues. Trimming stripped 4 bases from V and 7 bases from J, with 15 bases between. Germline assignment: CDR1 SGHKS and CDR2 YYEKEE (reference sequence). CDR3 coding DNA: TGTGCCAGCAGCCTCGCGGGGCCGGGGGAGCAGTACTTC. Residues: CASSLAGPGEQYF.